The rows below give T cell receptor beta chains drawn from one sample of a study of cytotoxic CD8 clonotypes in ibrutinib-treated CLL. Measured with immunoSEQ multiplex PCR; TCRdb has only the in-frame clones, and not every one. The sample has over 25,000 clones, approximately 80% seen once; the top ten hold 51%. The material was PBMCs, obtained after 36 months of ibrutinib treatment. These receptors originate from a human donor with chronic lymphocytic leukemia. Each CDR3 is given with its conserved first and last residue.

TRBV5-1	TRBJ2-5	CASSRSGGQETQYF
TRBV6-5	TRBJ2-7	CASSLPGPPYEQYF
TRBV30	TRBJ2-2	CAWRGVGELFF
TRBV28	TRBJ2-7	CASTPNTGYSYEQYF
TRBV19	TRBJ1-1	CASSMLIRTGVNTEAFF
TRBV29-1	TRBJ2-6	CSVERTGGTGANVLTF
TRBV5-1	TRBJ1-2	CASSLHNYGYTF
TRBV5-6	TRBJ2-5	CASSLETSDRETQYF
TRBV7-9	TRBJ1-2	CASSIDNRDRGRGYTF
TRBV11-2	TRBJ2-7	CASSLAGTSYEQYF
TRBV4-1	TRBJ2-3	CASSGTGANTDTQYF
TRBV18	TRBJ2-2	CAIPPVNTGELFF
TRBV19	TRBJ1-4	CASSHITQGDEKLFF
TRBV6-5	TRBJ2-2	CASSFGGVTGELFF
TRBV30	TRBJ2-5	CAWSLGQGGETQYF
TRBV30	TRBJ2-7	CASLTDKGGGEQYF
TRBV6-6	TRBJ1-6	CASSVTGGRFNSPLHF
TRBV28	TRBJ2-7	CASSQGDSHSYEQYF
TRBV9	TRBJ2-4	CASSPGTVAKNIQYF
TRBV14	TRBJ2-5	CASSQAGEETQYF
TRBV27	TRBJ2-1	CATSLSGGGRYNEQFF
TRBV4-1	TRBJ1-2	CASSQALDTGGGYTF
TRBV7-9	TRBJ2-4	CASSFWGIEAKNIQYF
TRBV5-1	TRBJ1-2	CASSLAGGPNYGYTF
TRBV7-9	TRBJ1-2	CASSLDLGERGYTF
TRBV5-3	TRBJ2-7	CARSLNERQGAYEQYF
TRBV5-1	TRBJ2-6	CASSSGYPPGANVLTF
TRBV7-9	TRBJ1-2	CASSPGQNGYTF
TRBV30	TRBJ1-3	CAWDSGNTIYF
TRBV27	TRBJ2-1	CASSLSNPSYNEQFF
TRBV5-1	TRBJ1-6	CASSPAGTGNSPLHF
TRBV9	TRBJ2-2	CASRDRGAGELFF
TRBV9	TRBJ2-5	CASSPRGLAGTFQETQYF
TRBV6-1	TRBJ2-7	CASKLDSPSYEQYF
TRBV19	TRBJ1-2	CATDSQGTGYYGYTF
TRBV5-5	TRBJ2-1	CASSLEGTSGGPANEQFF
TRBV6-1	TRBJ2-1	CASRLGREQFF